These 21 T cell receptor beta chains originate from one sample sequenced in a study of beta chain features in type 1 diabetes. Reverse transcribing all isolated RNA meant expressed TCRB transcripts were sequenced. Some clones are missing from TCRdb's copy, which holds only in-frame ones; the method was immunoSEQ multiplex PCR. Counted here are 200,000 to 250,000 clones, roughly 30% occurring once; the ten biggest clones make up approximately 4%. The sample comprised central memory CD4+ T cells from blood. The receptors stem from a man aged 25 to 40 in good health.

This clone was seen more than once but under ten times. CDR3 sequence reads: CASSPPNLPSEQYF. The CDR3 DNA is TGTGCCAGCTCACCACCAAACCTCCCGAGCGAGCAGTACTTC. The rearrangement uses TRBV18 and TRBJ2-7; D gene uncertain. This CDR3 region has 14 residues. Germline-derived CDR1 and CDR2 are KGHSH and LQKENI. Trimming removed 0 bases from V and 6 bases from J, with 12 bases in between.

In this sample, this clone turned up many times. V is TRBV10-2 and J is TRBJ2-5, with D possibly called TRBD1 or TRBD2 (5 bases each). This CDR3 is built from 11 residues. Deletions cut 4 bases from V and 7 bases from J, with 7 bases between. Germline CDR1 is WSHSY and CDR2 is SAAADI. For the CDR3, the DNA is TGCGCCAGCAGTGTGGGACCGACCCAGTACTTC. Its translation: CASSVGPTQYF.

This clone was observed a handful of times. The V and J genes are TRBV11-2 and TRBJ2-7; D might be TRBD1 (6 bases). The CDR3 is 12 residues long. CDR1 and CDR2 (germline): SGHAT, FQNNGV. V lost 4 bases and J 4 bases, leaving 8 bases between the germline ends. The CDR3 DNA sequence: TGTGCCAGCAGCTGGACAGAATACGAGCAGTACTTC. Its protein is CASSWTEYEQYF.

V and J are TRBV2 and TRBJ2-5; 7 nucleotides line up with TRBD1. With 8 bases clipped from V and 3 bases from J, the junction kept 6 bases outside the gene matches. The CDR3 sequence is 13 residues long. Per the germline V gene, CDR1 is SNHLY and CDR2 is FYNNEI. This CDR3 reads CASDSGQKETQYF. Written as DNA, the CDR3 is TGTGCCAGCGACTCGGGACAGAAAGAGACCCAGTACTTC.

This clone was seen a handful of times. The V gene is TRBV18, the J gene TRBJ2-2; 9 bases fit TRBD1. The CDR3 consists of 15 residues. The germline gives CDR1 KGHSH, CDR2 LQKENI. The junction had 2 bases not matched to a gene; V was cut back by 3 bases and J by 3 bases. CDR3 in amino acids: CASSPGQGDTGELFF. In nucleotides, the CDR3 is TGTGCCAGCTCACCGGGACAGGGAGACACCGGGGAGCTGTTTTTT.

V and J are TRBV6-5 and TRBJ2-3; 10 nucleotides agree with TRBD2. J lost 10 bases, V lost 7 bases, and 11 bases had no gene match. Germline CDR1 and CDR2: MNHEY and SVGAGI. This CDR3 contains 14 residues. CDR3 nucleotides: TGTGCCAGCAACCCAGCGGGAGGGCCTAGGGCGCAGTATTTT. Its translation: CASNPAGGPRAQYF.

V gene TRBV30 combines with J gene TRBJ2-7; the D gene is possibly TRBD1 (7 bases). The CDR3 loop spans 12 amino acids. Trimming cost V 4 bases and J 6 bases, with 13 bases left between them. The germline V gene encodes CDR1 GTSNPN and CDR2 SVGIG (reference sequence). The CDR3 DNA reads TGTGCCTGGACACTCAGGGGGGCCGAGCAGTACTTC. It is translated as CAWTLRGAEQYF.

V usage is TRBV28 and J usage is TRBJ2-3, with 10 bases that match TRBD1. The V and J ends lost 4 bases and 5 bases, in that order; junction bases with no gene match: 3. Germline V lookup: CDR1 MDHEN, CDR2 SYDVKM. The CDR3 loop spans 14 amino acids. In nucleotides, the CDR3 is TGTGCCAGCAGTTCGGGACAGGGGCTAGATACGCAGTATTTT. Its translation: CASSSGQGLDTQYF.

V gene TRBV6-1 combines with J gene TRBJ2-4; the match to TRBD2 covers 11 bases. With 5 bases clipped from V and 2 bases from J, the junction kept 2 bases outside the gene matches. The length of the CDR3 is 15 residues. Per the germline V gene, CDR1 is MNHNS and CDR2 is SASEGT. This CDR3 reads CASSLAGGSKNIQYF. DNA of the CDR3: TGTGCCAGCAGTCTAGCGGGGGGATCCAAAAACATTCAGTACTTC.

This clone was detected only a few times. The chain recombines TRBV7-9 with TRBJ2-6; TRBD2 might be the D (5 bases). This CDR3 comprises 16 residues. Germline CDR1 SEHNR, CDR2 FQNEAQ (reference sequence). The V end was cut by 1 base, the J end by 4 bases, with 11 bases between. The CDR3 spells CASSLDGGGGANVLTF. The CDR3 nucleotides read TGTGCCAGCAGCTTAGACGGTGGAGGAGGGGCCAACGTCCTGACTTTC.

This clone appeared a single time. The chain couples TRBV28 to TRBJ2-1; possibly TRBD1 for D (6 bases). Germline values: CDR1 MDHEN, CDR2 SYDVKM. V lost 3 bases to trimming and J lost 10 bases, with 13 bases between them. The length of the CDR3 is 13 residues. CDR3 DNA sequence: TGTGCCAGCAGTTTGACAGGACGTGACGAGCAGTTCTTC. It specifies CASSLTGRDEQFF.

This rearrangement joins TRBV9 to TRBJ2-3, with D tentatively TRBD2 (6 bases). Deletions cut 0 bases from V and 1 base from J, with 9 bases between. Germline CDR1 SGDLS, CDR2 YYNGEE. This CDR3 contains 15 residues. The CDR3 sequence: CASSVVGGGTDTQYF. As DNA, the CDR3 is TGTGCCAGCAGCGTAGTTGGAGGGGGCACAGATACGCAGTATTTT.

The V and J genes are TRBV4-2 and TRBJ1-1; no reliable D call. Per germline, CDR1 LGHNA and CDR2 YNFKEQ. The CDR3 sequence is 16 residues long. V was trimmed by 0 bases and J by 3 bases, leaving 14 bases between them. The DNA for the CDR3 is TGTGCCAGCAGCCAAGAACTGGTTAGTGCTTACACTGAAGCTTTCTTT. Its translation: CASSQELVSAYTEAFF.

This clone was observed a handful of times. The chain carries TRBV30 and TRBJ1-6; no clear D. Between the trimmed V and J ends, which lost 8 bases and 1 base, there was a span of 12 bases. The CDR3 spans 14 residues. Germline V gene sequence: CDR1 GTSNPN, CDR2 SVGIG (reference sequence). CDR3 in amino acids: CATQAGSYNSPLHF. CDR3 DNA: TGTGCCACTCAGGCTGGGTCCTATAATTCACCCCTCCACTTT.

This clone turned up a few times. The chain couples TRBV7-9 to TRBJ1-4; TRBD1 might be the D (5 bases). CDR1 and CDR2 (germline): SEHNR, FQNEAQ (reference sequence). The CDR3 totals 14 residues. Trimming took off 5 bases at V and 3 bases at J, with 10 bases between the two ends. Here the CDR3 reads CASSLKGANEKLFF. The CDR3 DNA follows: TGTGCCAGCAGCCTAAAAGGGGCTAATGAAAAACTGTTTTTT.

This clone was observed a single time. The chain recombines TRBV7-6 with TRBJ2-2; TRBD1 aligns across 7 bases. The germline gives CDR1 SGHVS, CDR2 FNYEAQ. V shed 4 bases, J shed 2 bases, and the junction held 4 bases outside the gene matches. The CDR3 covers 15 residues. This chain's CDR3 is CASSSRQGNTGELFF. In nucleotides, the CDR3 is TGTGCCAGCAGCTCCCGACAGGGTAACACCGGGGAGCTGTTTTTT. The full variable domain, its missing parts supplied by reference TRBV7-6 and TRBJ2-2, is GAGVSQSPRYKVTKRGQDVALRCDPISGHVSLYWYRQALGQGPEFLTYFNYEAQQDKSGLPNDRFSAERPEGSISTLTIQRTEQRDSAMYRCASSSRQGNTGELFFGEGSRLTVL.

The rearrangement joins TRBV9 to TRBJ2-2; no clear D gene. The length of the CDR3 is 16 residues. The V gene lost 4 bases and the J gene lost 7 bases, with 20 bases spanning the gap. Germline CDR1 reads SGDLS; CDR2 reads YYNGEE. This CDR3 reads CASSPAPLWMGGELFF. As DNA, the CDR3 is TGTGCCAGCAGCCCCGCCCCCCTTTGGATGGGCGGGGAGCTGTTTTTT.

This clone was detected only a few times. The chain uses TRBV7-2 and TRBJ2-1, with a tentative D call TRBD2 (6 bases). Germline CDR1 SGHTA, CDR2 FQGNSA. V shed 1 base and J shed 5 bases, with 9 bases lying between them. The CDR3 runs 14 residues. CDR3 amino acids: CASSLGGLNNEQFF. In nucleotides, the CDR3 is TGTGCCAGCAGCTTAGGCGGACTAAACAATGAGCAGTTCTTC.

The J gene is TRBJ2-3, the V gene TRBV9; TRBD2 matches 11 bases. The CDR3 totals 16 residues. Unmatched junction bases numbered 8, after V lost 3 bases and J lost 5 bases. Germline V CDR1 and CDR2: SGDLS, YYNGEE. CDR3 sequence reads: CASSAGTSGGRDTQYF. The CDR3 nucleotides are TGTGCCAGCAGCGCCGGGACTAGCGGAGGGAGAGATACGCAGTATTTT. Together with reference TRBV9 and TRBJ2-3, the CDR3 gives the full variable domain: DSGVTQTPKHLITATGQRVTLRCSPRSGDLSVYWYQQSLDQGLQFLIQYYNGEERAKGNILERFSAQQFPDLHSELNLSSLELGDSALYFCASSAGTSGGRDTQYFGPGTRLTVL.

J is TRBJ2-1 and V is TRBV5-6; a possible D gene is TRBD1 (6 bases). CDR1 and CDR2 (germline): SGHDT, YYEEEE. Trimming cost V 3 bases and J 5 bases, with 6 bases left between them. The CDR3 length is 12 residues. DNA of the CDR3: TGTGCCAGCAGCTACAGGGACAATGAGCAGTTCTTC. The encoded protein is CASSYRDNEQFF.

This clone has only a few counts. This chain links TRBV16 with TRBJ2-7; D not certain. The CDR3 spans 13 residues. V lost 0 bases and J 2 bases, leaving 5 bases between the germline ends. The germline gives CDR1 KGHSY, CDR2 FQNENV. The CDR3 DNA reads TGTGCCAGCAGCCAATCAAGCGCCTACGAGCAGTACTTC. It codes for CASSQSSAYEQYF.